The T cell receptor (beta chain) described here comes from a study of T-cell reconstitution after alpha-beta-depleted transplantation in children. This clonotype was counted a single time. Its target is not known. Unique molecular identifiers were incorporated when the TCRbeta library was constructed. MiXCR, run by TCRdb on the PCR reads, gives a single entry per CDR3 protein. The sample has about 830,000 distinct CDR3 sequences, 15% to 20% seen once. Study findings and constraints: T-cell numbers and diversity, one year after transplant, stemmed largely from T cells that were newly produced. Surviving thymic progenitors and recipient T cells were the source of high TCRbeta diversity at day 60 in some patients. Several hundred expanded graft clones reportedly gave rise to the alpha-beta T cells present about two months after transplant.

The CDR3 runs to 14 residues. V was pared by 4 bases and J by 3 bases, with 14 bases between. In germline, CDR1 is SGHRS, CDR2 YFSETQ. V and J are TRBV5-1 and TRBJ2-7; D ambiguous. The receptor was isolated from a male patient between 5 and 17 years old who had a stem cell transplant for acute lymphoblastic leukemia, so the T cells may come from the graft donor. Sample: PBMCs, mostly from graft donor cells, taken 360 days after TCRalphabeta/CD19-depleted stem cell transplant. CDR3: CASSPSSTDYEQYF. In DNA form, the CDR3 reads TGCGCCAGCAGCCCCTCAAGTACGGACTACGAGCAGTACTTC.